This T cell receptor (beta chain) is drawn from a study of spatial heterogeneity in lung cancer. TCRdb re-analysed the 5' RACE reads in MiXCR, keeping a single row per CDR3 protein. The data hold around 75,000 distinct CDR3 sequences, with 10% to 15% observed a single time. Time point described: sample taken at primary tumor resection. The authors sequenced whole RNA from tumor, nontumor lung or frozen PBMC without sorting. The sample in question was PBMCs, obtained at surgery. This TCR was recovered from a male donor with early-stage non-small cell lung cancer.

CDR3 nucleotide sequence: TGTGCCAGCAGCCTCCTCAGGGGAAGCCAGCCCCAGCATTTT. As protein: CASSLLRGSQPQHF. The gene calls are TRBV6-6 and TRBJ1-5, with a tentative D call TRBD1 (6 bases). Germline V gene data show CDR1 as MNHNY and CDR2 as SVGAGI (reference sequence). V lost 6 bases and J lost 7, with 16 bases in between. This CDR3 contains 14 residues.